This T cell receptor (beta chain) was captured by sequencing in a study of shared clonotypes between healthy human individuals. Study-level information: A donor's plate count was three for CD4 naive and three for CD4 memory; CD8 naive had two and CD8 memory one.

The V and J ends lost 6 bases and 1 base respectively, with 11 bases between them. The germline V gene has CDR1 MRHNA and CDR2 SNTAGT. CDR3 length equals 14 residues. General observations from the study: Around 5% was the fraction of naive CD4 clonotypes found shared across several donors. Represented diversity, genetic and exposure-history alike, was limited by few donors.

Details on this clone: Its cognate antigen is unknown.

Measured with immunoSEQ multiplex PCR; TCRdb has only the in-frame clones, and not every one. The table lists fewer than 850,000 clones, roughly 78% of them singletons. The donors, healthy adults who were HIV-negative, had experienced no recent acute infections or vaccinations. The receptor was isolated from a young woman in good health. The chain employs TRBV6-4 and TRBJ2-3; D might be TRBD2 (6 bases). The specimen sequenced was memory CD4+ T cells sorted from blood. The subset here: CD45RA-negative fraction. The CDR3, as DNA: TGTGCCAGCAGCCGGCCGGGGGGCACAGATACGCAGTATTTT. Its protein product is CASSRPGGTDTQYF.